This T cell receptor (beta chain) was sequenced in a study of shared clonotypes between healthy human individuals. Sequenced by immunoSEQ multiplex PCR; TCRdb stores in-frame clones only, minus some. Counted here are 1 million to 1.3 million clones, about 84% occurring once; the ten biggest clones make up more than 0.55%. Germline V CDR1 and CDR2: SGHTA, FQGTGA. The CDR3 sequence is 14 residues long. The J segment lost 3 bases and the V segment lost 0 bases, leaving 2 bases of the junction unmatched. The donors, healthy adults who were HIV-negative, had experienced no recent acute infections or vaccinations.

The sample was memory CD4+ T cells from PBMCs. Subset of the sample: CD45RA-negative fraction. The chain employs TRBV7-3 and TRBJ2-7, with TRBD1 matching 7 bases. This sequence was found in a man between 18 and 29 years old in good health. Some clones in this sample may be carry-over from other donors' samples. The CDR3 DNA is TGTGCCAGCAGCTTAACGCCAGGGGGCTACGAGCAGTACTTC. Protein product: CASSLTPGGYEQYF. Together with reference TRBV7-3 and TRBJ2-7, the CDR3 gives the full variable domain: GAGVSQTPSNKVTEKGKYVELRCDPISGHTALYWYRQSLGQGPEFLIYFQGTGAADDSGLPNDRFFAVRPEGSVSTLKIQRTERGDSAVYLCASSLTPGGYEQYFGPGTRLTVT.